The rows below give T cell receptor beta chains drawn from one sample of a study of CD8 T cells in ankylosing spondylitis. In TCRdb, the 5' RACE reads were re-called with MiXCR into one record per CDR3 protein. The sample includes around 140,000 distinct CDR3 sequences, roughly 15% of them seen just once. The sequencing input was blood, either unsorted or a sorted T cell fraction (not recorded which). The source of these receptors is a male donor with ankylosing spondylitis. The CDR3 runs from the conserved cysteine through the conserved F or W. A D gene is named only where the DNA matches it firmly. The listing skips clone size in some rows; elsewhere it reads once, few, many or a size class.

v_gene,j_gene,d_gene,abundance,CDR3nt,CDR3aa
TRBV28,TRBJ2-2,.,few,TGTGCCAGCATTAGTCAGGGGAGCACCGGGGAGCTGTTTTTT,CASISQGSTGELFF
TRBV20-1,TRBJ2-5,.,few,TGCAGTGCTAGGGCGGGACCGTCGCTTCAAGAGACCCAGTACTTC,CSARAGPSLQETQYF
TRBV6-5,TRBJ2-2,TRBD1,.,TGTGCCAGCAGTTTACAGGGGGCGCGGACCGGGGAGCTGTTTTTT,CASSLQGARTGELFF
TRBV7-9,TRBJ1-4,.,.,TGTGCCAGCAGCTTAGAGGACAGCTCAACTAATGAAAAACTGTTTTTT,CASSLEDSSTNEKLFF
TRBV7-3,TRBJ2-3,TRBD2,.,TGTGCCAGCAGCCCAAGAGCGGGAGGGCCCTCAGATACGCAGTATTTT,CASSPRAGGPSDTQYF
TRBV4-2,TRBJ2-1,TRBD2,few,TGTGCCAGCAGCCAGTTCTACATAGCGGGAGGGCCCGGTGAGCAGTTCTTC,CASSQFYIAGGPGEQFF
TRBV29-1,TRBJ1-1,TRBD1,once,TGCAGCGTAGCACAGGGACAGGGACTTTATGAAGCTTTCTTT,CSVAQGQGLYEAFF
TRBV28,TRBJ1-1,.,.,TGTGCCAGCAGGGGCCTTGAGGGATTGAACACTGAAGCTTTCTTT,CASRGLEGLNTEAFF
TRBV29-1,TRBJ2-2,.,many,TGCAGCGTTTGGGCGTTTACCGGGGAGCTGTTTTTT,CSVWAFTGELFF
TRBV5-1,TRBJ2-7,.,.,TGCGCCAGCAGCTTGTATGCGGGCTACGAGCAGTACTTC,CASSLYAGYEQYF
TRBV12-5,TRBJ2-6,.,.,TGTGCTAGTGGTTACCCCACCCTCAAAACTGGGGCCAACGTCCTGACTTTC,CASGYPTLKTGANVLTF
TRBV20-1,TRBJ2-1,.,.,TGCAGTGCTAGAACCGTAGGGATGGGTGAGCAGTTCTTC,CSARTVGMGEQFF
TRBV14,TRBJ2-1,TRBD2,.,TGTGCCAGCAGCCACCGGGTTGGGCGGGAGTCGAATGAGCAGTTCTTC,CASSHRVGRESNEQFF
TRBV6-2/TRBV6-3,TRBJ2-1,TRBD1,few,TGTGCCAGCAGTTATATCGGACAGGACAACTACAATGAGCAGTTCTTC,CASSYIGQDNYNEQFF
TRBV7-3,TRBJ2-3,.,few,TGTGCCAGCAGCTTAGCGGGGGCAAGCACAGATACGCAGTATTTT,CASSLAGASTDTQYF
TRBV4-1,TRBJ1-1,.,few,TGCGCCAGCAGCCTTATAGGGGCAAACACTGAAGCTTTCTTT,CASSLIGANTEAFF
TRBV7-9,TRBJ2-3,TRBD2,once,TGTGCCAGCAGCACCTGGACTAGCGGCACAGATACGCAGTATTTT,CASSTWTSGTDTQYF
TRBV27,TRBJ1-2,.,.,TGTGCCAGCAGTTTCCAGGGAACAAGAGGCTACACCTTC,CASSFQGTRGYTF
TRBV5-1,TRBJ2-7,.,few,TGCGCCAGCAGCTTGGCCAGGACCGAGCAGTACTTC,CASSLARTEQYF
TRBV2,TRBJ2-7,TRBD2,few,TGTGCCAGCACCTCTAGCGGCTCCTACGAGCAGTACTTC,CASTSSGSYEQYF
TRBV27,TRBJ2-7,TRBD1,few,TGTGCCAGCAGTTTCGACAGGGGCGCTACCTACGAGCAGTACTTC,CASSFDRGATYEQYF
TRBV29-1,TRBJ1-1,.,.,TGCAGCGCCGGAGGGACGGGGAACACTGAAGCTTTCTTT,CSAGGTGNTEAFF
TRBV5-1,TRBJ1-1,.,few,TGCGCCAGCAGCTTGGCCGGTCGGGAGAGTGAAGCTTTCTTT,CASSLAGRESEAFF
TRBV28,TRBJ2-4,.,.,TGTGCCAGCAGTCCACAGGGTGAAAACATTCAGTACTTC,CASSPQGENIQYF
TRBV7-9,TRBJ1-2,.,few,TGTGCCAGCAGCTTGGGGGATAACTACACCTTC,CASSLGDNYTF
TRBV28,TRBJ2-7,TRBD2,.,TGTGCCAGCAGCCTGGGTGGGCTAGCGGGCCTCAAGTACTTC,CASSLGGLAGLKYF
TRBV5-1,TRBJ2-7,.,.,TGCGCCAGCAGCTGGGGCCTGGGGAACGAGCAGTACTTC,CASSWGLGNEQYF
TRBV4-2,TRBJ1-2,.,few,TGTGCCAGCAGCCAAGTGTACTCGGGCTACACCTTC,CASSQVYSGYTF
TRBV3-1,TRBJ1-2,.,.,TGTGCCAGCAGCCAAGATCGGAACAGCTATGGCTACACCTTC,CASSQDRNSYGYTF
TRBV2,TRBJ2-3,.,.,TGTGCCAGCAGCCGAGTGGGGAGTAGCACAGATACGCAGTATTTT,CASSRVGSSTDTQYF
TRBV29-1,TRBJ1-1,.,many,TGCAGCGTAGAGACCCGGAGTACTGAAGCTTTCTTT,CSVETRSTEAFF
TRBV20-1,TRBJ2-7,TRBD2,few,TGCAGTGCTAGACCCACTAGCGGGGGCTACGAGCAGTACTTC,CSARPTSGGYEQYF
TRBV27,TRBJ2-7,TRBD2,.,TGTGCCAGCAGTTTATCGGTGACTAGCGGTGTTTACGAGCAGTACTTC,CASSLSVTSGVYEQYF
TRBV7-8,TRBJ2-1,.,few,TGTGCCAGCAGCTTACCGCTCATTTCACGGGCTGGTGCGACTTACAATGAGCAGTTCTTC,CASSLPLISRAGATYNEQFF
TRBV18,TRBJ2-1,TRBD2,.,TGTGCCAGCTCACCATCGGGGACTAGCGGGAGTTGGAGGTACTACAATGAGCAGTTCTTC,CASSPSGTSGSWRYYNEQFF
TRBV4-2,TRBJ2-3,.,.,TGTGCCAGCAGCCATCGTATCAGGGTCGTAACAGATACGCAGTATTTT,CASSHRIRVVTDTQYF
TRBV16,TRBJ2-1,.,few,TGTGCCAGCAGCCAATACGGCAGTCAGACCTACAATGAGCAGTTCTTC,CASSQYGSQTYNEQFF
TRBV7-2,TRBJ2-7,TRBD1,.,TGTGCCAGCAGCTTAGCCGGAAGACAGGGGGTTTTC,CASSLAGRQGVF
TRBV28,TRBJ2-7,TRBD2,many,TGTGCCAGCAGTTTTGGGGGAGGGTTCGACGAGCAGTACTTC,CASSFGGGFDEQYF
TRBV7-9,TRBJ2-3,TRBD2,many,TGTGCCAGCAGCGTAGGACTAGCCAGGACAGATACGCAGTATTTT,CASSVGLARTDTQYF
TRBV9,TRBJ2-1,.,.,TGTGCCAGCAGCTCCCAATCCTACAATGAGCAGTTCTTC,CASSSQSYNEQFF
TRBV10-2,TRBJ2-3,.,.,TGCGCCAGCAGTGAGGCCCTTCGCACAGATACGCAGTATTTT,CASSEALRTDTQYF